Listed here is a single T cell receptor (beta chain). No conserved phenylalanine or tryptophan is present at the end of the CDR3, so a read error is the likely explanation. This CDR3 is built from 10 residues. Germline V gene sequence: CDR1 SQVTM, CDR2 ANQGSEA. The V and J ends lost 5 bases and 5 bases respectively, with 6 bases between them. This sample is drawn from a study of CD8+ T cells in alopecia areata. Treatment denoted: oral pan-JAK inhibitor, 5-10 mg twice daily. In each case, RNA was isolated and then reverse transcribed into cDNA as the sequencing template. Measured with immunoSEQ multiplex PCR; TCRdb has only the in-frame clones, and not every one. The table shows about 90,000 clones, with 40% to 50% occurring only once.

The chain is built from TRBV29-1 and TRBJ1-2; unclear D gene. This TCR was recovered from a human donor with alopecia areata. This sample comprised CD8+ T cells sorted from blood, obtained at week 24, from a patient treated with tofacitinib. In DNA form, the CDR3 reads TGCAGCGTTCGGGGTTATGGCTACACCTCC. It encodes CSVRGYGYTS.